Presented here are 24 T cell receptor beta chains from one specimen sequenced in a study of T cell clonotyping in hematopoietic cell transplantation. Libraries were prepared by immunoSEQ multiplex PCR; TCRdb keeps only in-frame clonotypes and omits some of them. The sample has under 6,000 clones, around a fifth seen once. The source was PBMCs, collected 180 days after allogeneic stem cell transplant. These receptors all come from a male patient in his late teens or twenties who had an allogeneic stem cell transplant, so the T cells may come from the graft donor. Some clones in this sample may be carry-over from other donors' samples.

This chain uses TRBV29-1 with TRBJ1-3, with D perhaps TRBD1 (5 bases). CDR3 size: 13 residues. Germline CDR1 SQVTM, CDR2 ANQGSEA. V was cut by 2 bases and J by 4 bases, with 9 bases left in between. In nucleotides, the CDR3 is TGCAGCGTTGAAAGGGACTTGGGAAACACCATATATTTT. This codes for CSVERDLGNTIYF.

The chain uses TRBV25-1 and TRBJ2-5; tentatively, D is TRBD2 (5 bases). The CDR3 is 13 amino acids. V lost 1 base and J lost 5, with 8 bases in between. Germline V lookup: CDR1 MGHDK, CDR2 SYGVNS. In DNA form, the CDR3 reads TGTGCCAGCAGTGAATTCGGGGTTGAGACCCAGTACTTC. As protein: CASSEFGVETQYF.

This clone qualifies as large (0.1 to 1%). In nucleotides, the CDR3 is TGTGCCATCAGAGAAGAGGGACAAGGTGAAAAACTGTTTTTT. Protein: CAIREEGQGEKLFF. The rearrangement links TRBV10-3 to TRBJ1-4, with D possibly being TRBD1 (6 bases). The CDR3 spans 14 residues. Germline lookup yields CDR1 ENHRY and CDR2 SYGVKD. V was pared by 6 bases and J by 7 bases, with 15 bases between.

The chain's CDR3 is CASSQPGQGPEQFF. CDR3 nucleotides: TGTGCCAGCAGCCAGCCGGGACAGGGACCTGAGCAGTTCTTC. This rearrangement joins TRBV4-2 to TRBJ2-1, with TRBD1 identical over 9 bases. CDR3 size: 14 residues. V lost 3 bases, J lost 9 bases, and 6 bases stayed unmatched. CDR1 is LGHNA and CDR2 is YNFKEQ in the germline V gene.

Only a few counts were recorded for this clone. The CDR3 reads CSVQDRKNTEAFF. CDR3 coding DNA: TGCAGCGTTCAGGACAGAAAGAACACTGAAGCTTTCTTT. The rearrangement joins TRBV29-1 to TRBJ1-1; possibly TRBD1 for D (6 bases). V was trimmed by 5 bases and J by 1 base, leaving 11 bases between them. The CDR3 has 13 amino acids. Germline CDR1 is SQVTM and CDR2 is ANQGSEA.

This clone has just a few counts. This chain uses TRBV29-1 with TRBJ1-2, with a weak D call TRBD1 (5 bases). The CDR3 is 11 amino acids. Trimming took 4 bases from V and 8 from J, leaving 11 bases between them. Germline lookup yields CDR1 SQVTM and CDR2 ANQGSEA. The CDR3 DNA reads TGCAGCGTTGTAGGGGCGGAGGGCTACACCTTC. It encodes CSVVGAEGYTF.

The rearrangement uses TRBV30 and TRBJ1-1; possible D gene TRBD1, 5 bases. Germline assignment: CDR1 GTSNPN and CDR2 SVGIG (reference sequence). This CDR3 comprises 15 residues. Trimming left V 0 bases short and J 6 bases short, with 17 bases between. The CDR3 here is CAWSVKSGMEPEAFF. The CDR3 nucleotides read TGTGCCTGGAGTGTTAAGTCAGGGATGGAGCCTGAAGCTTTCTTT.

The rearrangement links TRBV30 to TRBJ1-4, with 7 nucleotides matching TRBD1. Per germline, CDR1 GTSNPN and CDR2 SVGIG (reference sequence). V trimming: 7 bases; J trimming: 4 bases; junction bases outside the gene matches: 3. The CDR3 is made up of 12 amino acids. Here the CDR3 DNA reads TGTGCCTTGGACAGGAATAATGAAAAACTGTTTTTT. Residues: CALDRNNEKLFF.

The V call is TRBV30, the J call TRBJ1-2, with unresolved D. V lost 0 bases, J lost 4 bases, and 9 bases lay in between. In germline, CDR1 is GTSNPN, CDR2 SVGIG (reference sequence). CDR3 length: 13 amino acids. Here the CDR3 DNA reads TGTGCCTGGAGTGTGGTAGTGGGCTATGGCTACACCTTC. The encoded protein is CAWSVVVGYGYTF. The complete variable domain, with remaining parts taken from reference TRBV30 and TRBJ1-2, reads SQTIHQWPATLVQPVGSPLSLECTVEGTSNPNLYWYRQAAGRGLQLLFYSVGIGQISSEVPQNLSASRPQDRQFILSSKKLLLSDSGFYLCAWSVVVGYGYTFGSGTRLTVV.

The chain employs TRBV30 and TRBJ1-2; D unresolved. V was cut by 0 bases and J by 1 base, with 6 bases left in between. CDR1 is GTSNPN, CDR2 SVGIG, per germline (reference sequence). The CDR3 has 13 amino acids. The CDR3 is CAWSVGSNYGYTF. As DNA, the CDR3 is TGTGCCTGGAGTGTGGGTAGTAACTATGGCTACACCTTC.

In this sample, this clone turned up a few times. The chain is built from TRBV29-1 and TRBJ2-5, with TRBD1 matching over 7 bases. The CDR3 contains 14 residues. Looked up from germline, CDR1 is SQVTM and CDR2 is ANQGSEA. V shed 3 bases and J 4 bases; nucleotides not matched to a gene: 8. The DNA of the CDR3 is TGCAGCGTTGATTCAGAGGGGGCGGTAGAGACCCAGTACTTC. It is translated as CSVDSEGAVETQYF.

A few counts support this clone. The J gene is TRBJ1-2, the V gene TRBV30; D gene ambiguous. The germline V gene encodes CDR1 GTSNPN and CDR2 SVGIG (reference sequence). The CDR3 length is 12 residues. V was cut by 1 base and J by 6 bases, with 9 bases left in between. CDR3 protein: CAWSGGSHGYTF. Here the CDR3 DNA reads TGTGCCTGGAGTGGCGGATCTCATGGCTACACCTTC.

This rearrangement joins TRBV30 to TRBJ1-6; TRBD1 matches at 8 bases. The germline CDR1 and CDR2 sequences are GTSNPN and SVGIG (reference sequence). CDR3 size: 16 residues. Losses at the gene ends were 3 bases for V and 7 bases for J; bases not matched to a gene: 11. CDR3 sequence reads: CAWRPWQGARNSPLHF. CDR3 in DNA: TGTGCCTGGAGACCCTGGCAGGGGGCGCGGAATTCACCCCTCCACTTT.

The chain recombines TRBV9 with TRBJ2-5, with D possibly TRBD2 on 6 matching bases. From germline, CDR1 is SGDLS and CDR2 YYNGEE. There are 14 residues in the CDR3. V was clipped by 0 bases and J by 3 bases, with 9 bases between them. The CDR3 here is CASSVVGGEETQYF. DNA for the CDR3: TGTGCCAGCAGCGTAGTCGGGGGAGAAGAGACCCAGTACTTC.

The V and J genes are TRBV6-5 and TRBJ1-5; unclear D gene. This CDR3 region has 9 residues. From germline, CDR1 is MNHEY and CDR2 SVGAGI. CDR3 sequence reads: CLLVGPQHF. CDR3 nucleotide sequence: TGTTTATTAGTAGGGCCCCAGCATTTT.

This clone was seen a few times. The CDR3 DNA reads TGTGCCTGGAGTGTACCAGGCCTCCGTCAGACGGGCTACACCTTC. Protein sequence: CAWSVPGLRQTGYTF. This chain uses TRBV30 with TRBJ1-2; unclear D gene. V shed 0 bases and J shed 8 bases, with 19 bases lying between them. Germline CDR1 GTSNPN, CDR2 SVGIG (reference sequence). This CDR3 has 15 amino acids.

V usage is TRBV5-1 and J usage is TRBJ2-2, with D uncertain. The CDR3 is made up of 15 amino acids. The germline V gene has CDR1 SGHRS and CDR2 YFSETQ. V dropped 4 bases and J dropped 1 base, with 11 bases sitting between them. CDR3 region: CASSPTTMNTGELFF. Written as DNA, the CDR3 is TGCGCCAGCAGCCCGACAACGATGAACACCGGGGAGCTGTTTTTT.

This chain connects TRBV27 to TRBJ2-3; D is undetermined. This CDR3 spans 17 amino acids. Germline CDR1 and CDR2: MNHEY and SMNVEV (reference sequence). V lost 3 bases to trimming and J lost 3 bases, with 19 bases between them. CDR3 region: CASSFSTSDSRTDTQYF. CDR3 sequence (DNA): TGTGCCAGCAGTTTCTCTACGAGTGATAGCAGAACAGATACGCAGTATTTT.

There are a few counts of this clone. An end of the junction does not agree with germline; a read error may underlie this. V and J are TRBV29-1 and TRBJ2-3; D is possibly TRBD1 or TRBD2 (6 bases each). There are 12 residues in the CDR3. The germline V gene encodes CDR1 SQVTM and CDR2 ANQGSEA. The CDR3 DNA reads TGCAGCGGGGGGGCGACCACAAATACGCAGTATTTT. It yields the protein CSGGATTNTQYF.

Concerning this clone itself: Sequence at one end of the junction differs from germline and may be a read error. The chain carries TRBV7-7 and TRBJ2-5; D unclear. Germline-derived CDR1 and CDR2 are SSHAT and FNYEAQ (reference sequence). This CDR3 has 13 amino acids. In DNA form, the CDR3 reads TGTGCTAGCAGCTTCGCCGAAAAAGAGACCCAGTACTTC. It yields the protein CASSFAEKETQYF.

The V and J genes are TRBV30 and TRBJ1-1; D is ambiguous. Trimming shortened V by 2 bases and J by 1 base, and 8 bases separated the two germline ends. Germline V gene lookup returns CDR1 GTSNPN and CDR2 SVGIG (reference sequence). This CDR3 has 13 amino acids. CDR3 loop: CAWSYGRNTEAFF. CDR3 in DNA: TGTGCCTGGAGTTATGGGCGGAACACTGAAGCTTTCTTT.

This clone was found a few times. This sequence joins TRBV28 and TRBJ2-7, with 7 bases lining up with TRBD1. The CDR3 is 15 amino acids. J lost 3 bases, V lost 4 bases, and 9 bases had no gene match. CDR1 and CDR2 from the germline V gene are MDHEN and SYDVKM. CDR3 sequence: CASSWAPGQLYEQYF. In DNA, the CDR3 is TGTGCCAGCAGTTGGGCCCCGGGACAGCTCTACGAGCAGTACTTC.

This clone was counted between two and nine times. CDR3 loop: CASSAQGGETQYF. Here the CDR3 DNA reads TGTGCCAGCAGTGCCCAGGGGGGCGAGACCCAGTACTTC. This sequence joins TRBV6-1 and TRBJ2-5; a weak D match, TRBD1 (7 bases). CDR3 length equals 13 residues. V lost 4 bases and J 5 bases, leaving 11 bases between the germline ends. The germline V gene has CDR1 MNHNS and CDR2 SASEGT.

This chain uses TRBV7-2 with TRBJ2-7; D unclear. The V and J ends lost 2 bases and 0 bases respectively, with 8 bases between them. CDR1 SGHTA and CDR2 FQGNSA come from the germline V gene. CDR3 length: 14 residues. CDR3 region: CASSLWASSYEQYF. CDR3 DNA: TGTGCCAGCAGCTTATGGGCAAGCTCCTACGAGCAGTACTTC.